This TCR beta chain was identified during a study of blood T cell repertoires in COVID-19. Whole-study context: Some COVID-19 samples were acute and others convalescent; all came from the United States, Italy and Spain. Sources were T cells, B-cell-depleted T cells, or PBMCs; the material itself was cDNA or gDNA.

As originally analysed: Amplification from reference gene primers served as the basis for estimated nucleated cell counts. Sequencing was performed with immunoSEQ multiplex PCR; in TCRdb, only in-frame clones are kept and a portion is missing. The D gene and trimming were derived from the DNA, and the V and J assignments and clone size from that table. The sample contains more than 300,000 clones, more than 70% of which appear only once. This CDR3 has 13 residues. Germline V gives CDR1 GTSNPN, CDR2 SVGIG (reference sequence). The germline V and J ends were trimmed by 4 bases and 2 bases, with 11 bases remaining between them. In this sample, this clone turned up once.

The rearrangement links TRBV30 to TRBJ1-2; a possible D gene is TRBD1 (5 bases). Specimen: peripheral blood. The sequence derives from a woman in her forties or fifties with acute or convalescent COVID-19. The CDR3 sequence is CAWNRQGNYGYTF. The CDR3 coding sequence is TGTGCCTGGAATCGGCAGGGAAACTATGGCTACACCTTC.